This entry concerns a single T cell receptor beta chain. The antigen is not known. The sample comes from a study of T cell responses to AZD1222 COVID-19 vaccine. Study outcomes and limitations: Baseline antibody screening turned up just a handful of seropositive AZD1222 recipients. Compared with day 0, the breadth and depth of the Spike-specific TCR repertoire rose significantly after two doses of AZD1222.

Using immunoSEQ multiplex PCR, the repertoire was profiled, and TCRdb retains in-frame clones only, with some absent. The sample consists of some 180,000 clones, approximately 95% of them appearing once. CDR1 is MNHEY, CDR2 SVGAGI, per germline. The V gene lost 2 bases and the J gene lost 4 bases, with 5 bases spanning the gap. The CDR3 is made up of 12 amino acids. This receptor was obtained from an adult who received the MenACWY meningococcal vaccine as a control. J is TRBJ1-2 and V is TRBV6-5; D is uncertain. Material: peripheral blood, obtained 28 days after the second dose of the MenACWY control vaccine. In nucleotides, the CDR3 is TGTGCCAGCAGTTACGTCCCCTATGGCTACACCTTC. It yields the protein CASSYVPYGYTF.